The present T cell receptor (beta chain) was sequenced within a study of persistence of HIV-infected CD4 T cells. Sequencing used immunoSEQ version 4 in survey mode. TCRdb's copy holds only in-frame clones and misses some; the assay was immunoSEQ multiplex PCR. The table has approximately 35,000 clones, approximately 78% seen once. The stimulus was an HIV-1 Gag 15-mer peptide pool, 1 ug/peptide/mL. Sorted nonresponding memory CD4+ T cells were CD40L-negative, CD69-negative, CD45RO-high. Plasma HIV-1 RNA stayed below 50 copies/mL for at least 4 years. As for this clone: Its antigen is as yet unknown. The same CDR3 can be traced to other DNA sequences in this sample.

Trimming stripped 0 bases from V and 2 bases from J, with 8 bases between. Per the germline V gene, CDR1 is SGHKS and CDR2 is YYEKEE (reference sequence). CDR3 size: 15 residues. Study-level findings and limits: Within sorted populations, more oligoclonal TCRs accompanied more oligoclonal proviruses. Antigen-responding cells were enriched for degenerate expanded CDR3beta sequences.

This clonotype was sampled from an adult with HIV. The donor label of this sample is uncertain. The V call is TRBV5-5, the J call TRBJ2-2, with D perhaps matching TRBD2 (5 bases). The specimen comprised cultured CD4+ T cells from PBMCs, sampled from a patient who received antiretroviral therapy. CDR3 sequence (DNA): TGTGCCAGCAGCTTGGCTCCGGGAAACACCGGGGAGCTGTTTTTT. It yields the protein CASSLAPGNTGELFF. Looking up the rest from reference TRBV5-5 and TRBJ2-2 gives the full variable domain: DAGVTQSPTHLIKTRGQQVTLRCSPISGHKSVSWYQQVLGQGPQFIFQYYEKEERGRGNFPDRFSARQFPNYSSELNVNALLLGDSALYLCASSLAPGNTGELFFGEGSRLTVL.